This entry concerns a single T cell receptor (beta chain). The antigen is undetermined. This entry is derived from a study of CD8+CD57+ T cells in acquired aplastic anemia. Investigators profiled TCR beta VDJ and CDR3 from genomic DNA template. TCRdb processed the reads anew with MiXCR; each CDR3 protein has one entry. The sample records some 190,000 distinct CDR3 sequences, 35% to 50% being singletons. Germline loops: CDR1 DFQATT, CDR2 SNEGSKA (reference sequence). The CDR3 runs 12 residues. The V and J ends lost 5 bases and 14 bases, in that order; junction bases with no gene match: 11. General study results and limits: There were over 25 CD8+ CDR3 sequences that occurred in both patients and controls.

Sequences were obtained from sorted CD4+, CD8+, or CD8+CD57+ T cells (not recorded which) from PBMCs. The gene calls are TRBV20-1 and TRBJ2-5, with 10 bases that match TRBD1. The sequence was obtained from a human donor in good health. The CDR3 region is CSADRGQETHYF. As DNA, the CDR3 is TGCAGTGCTGACAGGGGGCAGGAGACTCATTACTTC.